The 18 T cell receptor beta chains below were found in one sample sequenced in a study of metastatic and nonmetastatic thyroid tumors. TCRdb re-clonotyped the PCR reads through MiXCR. The data contain 55,000 to 75,000 clones, roughly 18% of them singletons. Prior to thyroid surgery, none of the patients had received any treatment. The sequenced material came from blood. These receptors were taken from a female donor with papillary thyroid cancer or a benign thyroid nodule (not recorded which). Some clones in this sample may be carry-over from other donors' samples.

This clone turned up a few times. This sequence joins TRBV19 and TRBJ1-1; perhaps TRBD1 as D (6 bases). Germline loops: CDR1 LNHDA, CDR2 SQIVND (reference sequence). V was trimmed by 5 bases and J by 1 base, leaving 14 bases between them. The CDR3 has 15 amino acids. The CDR3 coding sequence is TGTGCCAGTAGTCCTTGGGACATCCGGAACACTGAAGCTTTCTTT. This gives the protein CASSPWDIRNTEAFF.

This clone appeared many times. This chain joins TRBV27 and TRBJ1-2; TRBD1 aligns across 9 bases. V shed 4 bases, J shed 7 bases, and the junction held 4 bases outside the gene matches. Germline CDR1 is MNHEY and CDR2 is SMNVEV (reference sequence). This CDR3 is 13 amino acids long. The CDR3 region is CASSYGTGLGYTF. The CDR3 DNA is TGTGCCAGCAGTTACGGGACAGGGCTTGGCTACACCTTC.

The table lists this clone with many counts. J is TRBJ2-7 and V is TRBV5-6; 9 bases match TRBD1. Trimming cost V 4 bases and J 1 base; bases outside gene matches: 9. Germline loops: CDR1 SGHDT, CDR2 YYEEEE. This CDR3 is 16 amino acids long. This chain's CDR3 is CASSLGQGLLSYEQYF. The CDR3 DNA reads as TGTGCCAGCAGCCTTGGACAGGGGCTACTTTCCTACGAGCAGTACTTC.

There are many counts of this clone. The chain uses TRBV6-1 and TRBJ1-1; no firm D call. Germline V gene lookup returns CDR1 MNHNS and CDR2 SASEGT. V lost 6 bases to trimming and J lost 3 bases, with 11 bases between them. This CDR3 comprises 13 residues. In nucleotides, the CDR3 is TGTGCCAGCAGAACGAGCTCCCACACTGAAGCTTTCTTT. Its translation: CASRTSSHTEAFF.

A few counts support this clone. The chain links TRBV7-2 to TRBJ2-7, with D possibly TRBD1 on 5 matching bases. Germline assignment: CDR1 SGHTA and CDR2 FQGNSA. The CDR3 has 15 residues. V lost 0 bases, J lost 6 bases, and 15 bases lay in between. CDR3 sequence (DNA): TGTGCCAGCAGCTTAGCCCCCGGGTCAGGGCGCGAGCAGTACTTC. This sequence encodes CASSLAPGSGREQYF.

This clone was seen at least ten times. This chain uses TRBV12-3 or TRBV12-4 with TRBJ1-6, with D perhaps TRBD1 (5 bases). Deletions cut 4 bases from V and 10 bases from J, with 14 bases between. The CDR3 has 14 residues. CDR3 in amino acids: CASSSQGRRSPLHF. Here the CDR3 DNA reads TGTGCCAGCAGTTCCCAGGGAAGGAGGTCACCCCTCCACTTT.

This clone was recorded at least ten times. The chain carries TRBV2 and TRBJ2-1; D not resolved. Germline V gene data show CDR1 as SNHLY and CDR2 as FYNNEI. V was cut by 6 bases and J by 0 bases, with 6 bases left in between. The CDR3 is made up of 13 amino acids. CDR3 DNA sequence: TGTGCCAGCAGACAGAGCTCCTACAATGAGCAGTTCTTC. This sequence encodes CASRQSSYNEQFF.

This clone was counted ten times or more. The rearrangement links TRBV2 to TRBJ2-1, with unresolved D. Germline V gene data show CDR1 as SNHLY and CDR2 as FYNNEI. CDR3 length equals 12 residues. V was cut by 2 bases and J by 3 bases, with 2 bases left in between. CDR3 amino acids: CASSENYNEQFF. DNA of the CDR3: TGTGCCAGCAGTGAAAACTACAATGAGCAGTTCTTC. The variable domain in full, with the rest retrieved from reference TRBV2 and TRBJ2-1, is EPEVTQTPSHQVTQMGQEVILRCVPISNHLYFYWYRQILGQKVEFLVSFYNNEISEKSEIFDDQFSVERPDGSNFTLKIRSTKLEDSAMYFCASSENYNEQFFGPGTRLTVL.

This clone was found many times. The chain joins TRBV24-1 to TRBJ2-1, with D tentatively TRBD1 or TRBD2 (5 bases each). The germline CDR1 and CDR2 sequences are KGHDR and SFDVKD. Trimming stripped 10 bases from V and 9 bases from J, with 15 bases between. This CDR3 is built from 12 residues. The DNA for the CDR3 is TGTGCCACTGGCAGGTCTGGGGGTGAGCAGTTCTTC. Protein: CATGRSGGEQFF.

The chain has TRBV11-2 and TRBJ1-6, with no clear D. V was clipped by 1 base and J by 7 bases, with 11 bases between them. The CDR3 has 15 residues. CDR1 is SGHAT, CDR2 FQNNGV, per germline. CDR3 DNA: TGTGCCAGCAGCTTAGTCGGGCAGGCCAATTCACCCCTCCACTTT. Translating gives CASSLVGQANSPLHF.

This clone was seen ten or more times. V usage is TRBV3-1 and J usage is TRBJ2-3, with D uncertain. Trimming took 0 bases from V and 6 from J, leaving 16 bases between them. This CDR3 contains 16 residues. From germline, CDR1 is LGHDT and CDR2 YNNKEL (reference sequence). The CDR3 DNA is TGTGCCAGCAGCCAAGATCCCACGGAAGCAGGTGATACGCAGTATTTT. As protein: CASSQDPTEAGDTQYF.

This clone was counted a few times. DNA for the CDR3: TGTGCCATCAGTGAGTCACAGGAGTACTACAATGAGCAGTTCTTC. It translates to CAISESQEYYNEQFF. This chain links TRBV10-3 with TRBJ2-1, with D maybe TRBD1 (5 bases). CDR3 size: 15 residues. The V end was cut by 0 bases, the J end by 3 bases, with 9 bases between. CDR1 and CDR2 from the germline V gene are ENHRY and SYGVKD.

Points on this clone: At one boundary the junction diverges from the germline segment, which might be a read error. The chain links TRBV28 to TRBJ1-5; D possibly corresponds to TRBD1 (5 bases). The germline CDR1 and CDR2 sequences are MDHEN and SYDVKM. This CDR3 has 15 residues. The chain's CDR3 is CASSPIGRGNQPRHF. The CDR3, as DNA: TGTGCCAGCAGCCCAATCGGACGGGGGAATCAGCCCCGGCATTTT.

This clone was seen a handful of times. This chain uses TRBV12-3 or TRBV12-4 with TRBJ2-1, with D perhaps matching TRBD2 (5 bases). Trimming stripped 6 bases from V and 1 base from J, with 10 bases between. The CDR3 extends over 14 amino acids. The CDR3 DNA is TGTGCCAGCAGAGGAGCGGAATCCTACAATGAGCAGTTCTTC. Its protein is CASRGAESYNEQFF.

Note on this clone: Other DNA sequences from this sample encode an identical CDR3 as well. The chain uses TRBV2 and TRBJ2-2; D may be TRBD1 (5 bases). The germline V and J ends were trimmed by 11 bases and 4 bases, with 26 bases remaining between them. CDR1 and CDR2 (germline): SNHLY, FYNNEI. The CDR3 is 17 residues long. CDR3 DNA sequence: TGTGCCCCCATTGCACCGGGTGGGGCGCAGACCACCGGGGAGCTGTTTTTT. Protein sequence: CAPIAPGGAQTTGELFF.

This clone was seen repeatedly, ten times or more. This rearrangement joins TRBV3-1 to TRBJ1-1, with D unclear. CDR1 LGHDT and CDR2 YNNKEL come from the germline V gene (reference sequence). There are 14 residues in the CDR3. V was cut by 1 base and J by 0 bases, with 6 bases left in between. Here the CDR3 DNA reads TGTGCCAGCAGCCAAGCGGGCATGAACACTGAAGCTTTCTTT. Translated: CASSQAGMNTEAFF.

This clone was recorded a few times. The genes are TRBV6-1 and TRBJ2-1, with D perhaps matching TRBD1 (6 bases). V was shortened by 5 bases and J by 5 bases, with 13 bases between the two germline ends. The CDR3 runs to 14 residues. Per germline, CDR1 MNHNS and CDR2 SASEGT. In DNA form, the CDR3 reads TGTGCCAGCAGTAAACAGGGTAGGGACAATGAGCAGTTCTTC. Its protein is CASSKQGRDNEQFF.

This clone was detected ten times or more. In the same sample, other DNA sequences code for this CDR3. The rearrangement uses TRBV5-6 and TRBJ2-3; no clear D. Trimming left V 4 bases short and J 1 base short, with 10 bases between. CDR3 length: 14 residues. The germline gives CDR1 SGHDT, CDR2 YYEEEE. The DNA for the CDR3 is TGTGCCAGCAGCCAAGACCTCCGCACAGATACGCAGTATTTT. Translation gives CASSQDLRTDTQYF.